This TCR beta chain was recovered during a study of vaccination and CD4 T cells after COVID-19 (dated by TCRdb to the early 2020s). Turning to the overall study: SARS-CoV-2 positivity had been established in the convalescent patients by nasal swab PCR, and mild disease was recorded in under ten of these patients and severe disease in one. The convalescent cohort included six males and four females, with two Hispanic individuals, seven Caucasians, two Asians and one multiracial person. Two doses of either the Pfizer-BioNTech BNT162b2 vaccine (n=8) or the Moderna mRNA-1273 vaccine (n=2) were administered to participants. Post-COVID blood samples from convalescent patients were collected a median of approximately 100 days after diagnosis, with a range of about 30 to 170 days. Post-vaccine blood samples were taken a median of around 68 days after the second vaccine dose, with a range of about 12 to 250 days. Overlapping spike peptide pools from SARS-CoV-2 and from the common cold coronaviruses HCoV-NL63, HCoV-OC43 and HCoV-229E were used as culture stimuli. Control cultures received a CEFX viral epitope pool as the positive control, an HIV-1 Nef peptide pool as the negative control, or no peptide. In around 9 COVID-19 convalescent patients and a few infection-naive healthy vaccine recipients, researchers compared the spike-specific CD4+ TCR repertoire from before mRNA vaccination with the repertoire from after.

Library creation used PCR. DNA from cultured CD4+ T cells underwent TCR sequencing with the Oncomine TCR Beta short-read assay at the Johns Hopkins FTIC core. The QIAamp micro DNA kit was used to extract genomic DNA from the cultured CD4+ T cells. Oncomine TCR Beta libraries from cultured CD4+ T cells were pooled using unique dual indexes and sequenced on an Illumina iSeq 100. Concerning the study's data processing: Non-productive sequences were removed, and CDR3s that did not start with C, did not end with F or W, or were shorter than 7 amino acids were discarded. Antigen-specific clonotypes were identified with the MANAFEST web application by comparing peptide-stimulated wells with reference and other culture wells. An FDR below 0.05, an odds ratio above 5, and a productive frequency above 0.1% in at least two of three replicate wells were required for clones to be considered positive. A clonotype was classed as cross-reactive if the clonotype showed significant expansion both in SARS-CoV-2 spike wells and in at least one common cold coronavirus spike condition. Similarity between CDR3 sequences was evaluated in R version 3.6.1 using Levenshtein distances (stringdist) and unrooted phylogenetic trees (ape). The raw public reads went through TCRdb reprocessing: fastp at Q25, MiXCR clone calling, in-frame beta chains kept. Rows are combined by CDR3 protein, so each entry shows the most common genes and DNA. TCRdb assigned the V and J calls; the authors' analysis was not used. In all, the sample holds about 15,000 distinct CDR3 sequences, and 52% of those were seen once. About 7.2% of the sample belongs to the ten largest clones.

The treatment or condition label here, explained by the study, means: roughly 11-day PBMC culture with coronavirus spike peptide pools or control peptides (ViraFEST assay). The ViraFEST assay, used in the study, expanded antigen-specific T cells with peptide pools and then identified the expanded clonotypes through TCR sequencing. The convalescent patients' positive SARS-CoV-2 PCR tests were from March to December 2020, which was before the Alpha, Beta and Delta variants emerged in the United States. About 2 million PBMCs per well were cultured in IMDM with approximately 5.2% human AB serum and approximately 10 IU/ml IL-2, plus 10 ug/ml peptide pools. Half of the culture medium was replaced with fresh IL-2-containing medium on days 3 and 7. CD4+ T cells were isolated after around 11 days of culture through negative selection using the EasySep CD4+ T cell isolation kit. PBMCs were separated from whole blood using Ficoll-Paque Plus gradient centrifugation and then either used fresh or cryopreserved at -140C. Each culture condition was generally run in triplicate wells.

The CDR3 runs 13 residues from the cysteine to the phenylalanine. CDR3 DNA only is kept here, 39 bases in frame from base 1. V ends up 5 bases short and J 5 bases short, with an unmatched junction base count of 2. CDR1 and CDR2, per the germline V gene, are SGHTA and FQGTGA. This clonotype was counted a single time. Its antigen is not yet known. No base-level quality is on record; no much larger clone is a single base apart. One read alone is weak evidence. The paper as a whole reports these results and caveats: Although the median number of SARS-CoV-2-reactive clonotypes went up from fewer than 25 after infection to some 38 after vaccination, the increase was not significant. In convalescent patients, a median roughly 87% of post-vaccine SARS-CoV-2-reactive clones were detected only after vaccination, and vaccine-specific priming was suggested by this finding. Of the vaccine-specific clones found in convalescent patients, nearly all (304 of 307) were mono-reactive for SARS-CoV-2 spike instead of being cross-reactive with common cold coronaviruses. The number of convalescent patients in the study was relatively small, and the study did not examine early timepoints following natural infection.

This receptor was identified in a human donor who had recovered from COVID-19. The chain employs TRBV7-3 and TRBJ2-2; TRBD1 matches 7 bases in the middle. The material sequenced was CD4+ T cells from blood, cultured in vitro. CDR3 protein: CASSPGQTGELFF. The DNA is TGTGCCAGCAGCCCGGGACAGACCGGGGAGCTGTTTTTT.